This T cell receptor (beta chain) derives from a study of shared clonotypes between healthy human individuals. This was a deep-level run. Assay used: immunoSEQ multiplex PCR; TCRdb lists only in-frame clones, some missing. The data contain millions of clones, around nine tenths of them singletons. CDR1 is SSHAT and CDR2 is FNYEAQ in the germline V gene (reference sequence). The CDR3 covers 14 residues. Comment on this clone: One junction end does not reproduce the germline sequence, and a read error may be involved.

This receptor was obtained from a man between 18 and 35 years old in good health. V gene TRBV7-7 combines with J gene TRBJ2-1, with D hard to call. Sequenced sample: naive CD4+ T cells sorted from blood. Described subset: CD45RA+ positively selected. CDR3 DNA sequence: TGTGCTAGCAGTAGTGGAGTATCGCCAAATGAGCAGTTCTTC. Translated: CASSSGVSPNEQFF.